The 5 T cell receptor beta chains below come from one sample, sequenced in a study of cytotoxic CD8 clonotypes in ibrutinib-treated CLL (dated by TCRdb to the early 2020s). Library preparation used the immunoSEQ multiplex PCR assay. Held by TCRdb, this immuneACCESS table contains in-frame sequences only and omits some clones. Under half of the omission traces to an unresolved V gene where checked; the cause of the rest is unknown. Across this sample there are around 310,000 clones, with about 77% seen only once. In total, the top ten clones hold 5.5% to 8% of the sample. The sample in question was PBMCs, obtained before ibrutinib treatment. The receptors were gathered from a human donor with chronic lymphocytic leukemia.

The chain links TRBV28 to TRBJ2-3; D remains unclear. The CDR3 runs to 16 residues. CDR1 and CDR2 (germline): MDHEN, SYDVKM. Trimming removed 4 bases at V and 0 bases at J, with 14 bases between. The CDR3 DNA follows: TGTGCCAGCAGTTGGGGTTACAGAACTAGCACAGATACGCAGTATTTT. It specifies CASSWGYRTSTDTQYF. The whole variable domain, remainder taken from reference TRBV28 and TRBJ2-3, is DVKVTQSSRYLVKRTGEKVFLECVQDMDHENMFWYRQDPGLGLRLIYFSYDVKMKEKGDIPEGYSVSREKKERFSLILESASTNQTSMYLCASSWGYRTSTDTQYFGPGTRLTVL.

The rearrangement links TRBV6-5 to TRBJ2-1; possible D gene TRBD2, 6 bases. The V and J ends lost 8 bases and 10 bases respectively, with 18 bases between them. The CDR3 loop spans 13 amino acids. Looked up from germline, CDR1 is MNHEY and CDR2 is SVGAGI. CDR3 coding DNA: TGTGCCAGCGAGACGGGAGTTCGCGGGGAGCAGTTCTTC. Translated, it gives CASETGVRGEQFF.

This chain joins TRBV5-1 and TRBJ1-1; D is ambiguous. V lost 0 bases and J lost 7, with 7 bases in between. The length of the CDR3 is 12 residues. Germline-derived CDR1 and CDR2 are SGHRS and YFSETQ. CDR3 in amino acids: CASSLEGSEAFF. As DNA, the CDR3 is TGCGCCAGCAGCTTGGAGGGTAGTGAAGCTTTCTTT.

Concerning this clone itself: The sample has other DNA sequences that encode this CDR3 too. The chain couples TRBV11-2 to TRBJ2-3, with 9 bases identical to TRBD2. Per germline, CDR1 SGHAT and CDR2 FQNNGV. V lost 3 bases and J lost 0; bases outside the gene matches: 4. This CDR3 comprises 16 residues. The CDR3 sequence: CASSFGLAGSTDTQYF. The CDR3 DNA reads TGTGCCAGCAGCTTCGGGCTAGCGGGAAGCACAGATACGCAGTATTTT.

CDR3 coding DNA: TGTGCCAGCAGTCTCTCGGGCCCGGTGCATGGCTACACCTTC. This sequence encodes CASSLSGPVHGYTF. J is TRBJ1-2 and V is TRBV6-5; no firm D call. Germline V gene data show CDR1 as MNHEY and CDR2 as SVGAGI. The V gene lost 5 bases and the J gene lost 6 bases, with 16 bases spanning the gap. The CDR3 runs to 14 residues.